These 31 T cell receptor beta chains were sequenced from one sample in a study of cytomegalovirus exposure and HLA in healthy donors. Both 60 Vbeta primers and 13 Jbeta primers went into the PCR. Profiled with immunoSEQ multiplex PCR; TCRdb holds only in-frame clones, not every one. The data contain 150,000 or so clones, roughly three quarters of them seen just once; the ten biggest clones take up approximately 15%. The sequenced sample was PBMCs. All receptors come from a woman aged 40 to 49 in good health and CMV-seronegative.

V is TRBV11-3 and J is TRBJ1-1; D unclear. The ends were cut back, 5 bases at V and 2 bases at J, with 18 bases in the middle. Germline values: CDR1 SGHNT, CDR2 YENEEA. This CDR3 is built from 16 residues. CDR3 DNA: TGTGCCAGCAGCCCGAGGACTAGGGCGGATAACACTGAAGCTTTCTTT. Translation gives CASSPRTRADNTEAFF. Full variable domain (remainder filled in from reference TRBV11-3 and TRBJ1-1): EAGVVQSPRYKIIEKKQPVAFWCNPISGHNTLYWYLQNLGQGPELLIRYENEEAVDDSQLPKDRFSAERLKGVDSTLKIQPAELGDSAVYLCASSPRTRADNTEAFFGQGTRLTVV.

In this sample, this clone turned up a few times. V gene TRBV5-1 combines with J gene TRBJ2-1, with D perhaps matching TRBD1 (6 bases). This CDR3 comprises 15 residues. Between the trimmed V and J ends, which lost 1 base and 0 bases, there was a span of 8 bases. CDR1 and CDR2 from the germline V gene are SGHRS and YFSETQ. The CDR3 protein is CASSLRGGSYNEQFF. CDR3 nucleotide sequence: TGCGCCAGCAGCTTGAGAGGGGGCTCCTACAATGAGCAGTTCTTC.

A single count supports this clone. The genes are TRBV27 and TRBJ2-7; D possibly corresponds to TRBD2 (6 bases). This CDR3 is 15 amino acids long. V lost 5 bases, J lost 4 bases, and 18 bases lay in between. Germline assignment: CDR1 MNHEY and CDR2 SMNVEV (reference sequence). CDR3 nucleotides: TGTGCCAGCAGTCGGGGACTGGCCCTAGGTTACGAGCAGTACTTC. Protein sequence: CASSRGLALGYEQYF.

This sequence joins TRBV28 and TRBJ1-2; 10 bases are shared with TRBD1. CDR1 and CDR2 (germline): MDHEN, SYDVKM. The length of the CDR3 is 16 residues. V lost 4 bases, J lost 5 bases, and 10 bases stayed unmatched. The CDR3 is CASSSNWDRGLYGYTF. CDR3 bases: TGTGCCAGCAGTTCTAACTGGGACAGGGGATTGTATGGCTACACCTTC.

This clone was counted a single time. This rearrangement joins TRBV5-5 to TRBJ2-1; 12 bases are shared with TRBD2. This CDR3 is 17 amino acids long. After removal of 2 bases from V and 4 bases from J, the junction contained 7 bases not matched to a gene. Germline assignment: CDR1 SGHKS and CDR2 YYEKEE (reference sequence). CDR3 protein: CASSFSLAGGPYNEQFF. In DNA form, the CDR3 reads TGTGCCAGCAGCTTCTCTCTAGCGGGAGGGCCTTACAATGAGCAGTTCTTC.

The chain links TRBV27 to TRBJ2-7, with 9 positions matching TRBD2. Looked up from germline, CDR1 is MNHEY and CDR2 is SMNVEV (reference sequence). The CDR3 has 15 residues. V lost 7 bases and J lost 6; bases outside the gene matches: 13. CDR3 sequence (DNA): TGTGCCAGCAATGAGAAGGGACTAGCTAACGGCGAGCAGTACTTC. Translation gives CASNEKGLANGEQYF.

The rearrangement links TRBV19 to TRBJ1-4; D call uncertain. Germline lookup yields CDR1 LNHDA and CDR2 SQIVND (reference sequence). This CDR3 has 16 amino acids. V was pared by 1 base and J by 4 bases, with 13 bases between. This chain's CDR3 is CASSIVFGMFNEKLFF. The CDR3 region has the DNA TGTGCCAGTAGTATAGTCTTCGGGATGTTTAATGAAAAACTGTTTTTT.

The chain recombines TRBV6-1 with TRBJ2-7, with 10 bases that match TRBD2. V trimming: 6 bases; J trimming: 4 bases; junction bases outside the gene matches: 3. The length of the CDR3 is 13 residues. The V gene's germline CDR1 is MNHNS and CDR2 SASEGT. CDR3 residues: CASRAGGIYEQYF. DNA of the CDR3: TGTGCCAGCAGAGCGGGAGGGATTTACGAGCAGTACTTC.

The chain couples TRBV7-8 to TRBJ2-2; no definite D call. Germline V gives CDR1 SGHVS, CDR2 FQNEAQ. Trimming pared 0 bases from V and 2 bases from J, leaving 16 bases between. The CDR3 is made up of 18 amino acids. This CDR3 is CASSLAPSLAVNTGELFF. CDR3 in DNA: TGTGCCAGCAGCTTAGCTCCGAGTCTCGCCGTTAACACCGGGGAGCTGTTTTTT.

This clone is a singleton in its sample. The chain carries TRBV19 and TRBJ2-1; TRBD2 might be the D (6 bases). V lost 1 base and J lost 7, with 11 bases in between. Germline V gene lookup returns CDR1 LNHDA and CDR2 SQIVND (reference sequence). The CDR3 length is 14 residues. In DNA form, the CDR3 reads TGTGCCAGTAGTATAGGGGGGGATTGGAATGAGCAGTTCTTC. Its translation is CASSIGGDWNEQFF.

The chain uses TRBV5-6 and TRBJ2-3; D ambiguous. The CDR3 is made up of 13 amino acids. The germline gives CDR1 SGHDT, CDR2 YYEEEE. Trimming removed 1 base at V and 6 bases at J, with 9 bases between. The CDR3 DNA reads as TGTGCCAGCAGCTTGTCACCCAGGGATACGCAGTATTTT. Amino acid sequence: CASSLSPRDTQYF.

The count of this clone is one. This chain joins TRBV5-6 and TRBJ1-2; 8 nucleotides match TRBD1. The CDR3 is made up of 15 amino acids. V lost 3 bases to trimming and J lost 5 bases; unmatched junction nucleotides: 9. Germline values: CDR1 SGHDT, CDR2 YYEEEE. Here the CDR3 DNA reads TGTGCCAGCAGCTCAAGGAACGGACAGGGTTATGGCTACACCTTC. Amino acid sequence: CASSSRNGQGYGYTF.

In this sample, this clone turned up once. The chain carries TRBV11-2 and TRBJ1-5; possible D gene TRBD1, 5 bases. Germline V gene lookup returns CDR1 SGHAT and CDR2 FQNNGV. CDR3 length equals 15 residues. V lost 0 bases and J 3 bases, leaving 9 bases between the germline ends. The CDR3 sequence is CASSLDRGPNQPQHF. In DNA form, the CDR3 reads TGTGCCAGCAGCTTAGATAGGGGTCCCAATCAGCCCCAGCATTTT. Using reference TRBV11-2 and TRBJ1-5 for the parts outside the CDR3, the full variable domain is EAGVAQSPRYKIIEKRQSVAFWCNPISGHATLYWYQQILGQGPKLLIQFQNNGVVDDSQLPKDRFSAERLKGVDSTLKIQPAKLEDSAVYLCASSLDRGPNQPQHFGDGTRLSIL.

This CDR3 is CASSLGQANTEAFF. CDR3 sequence (DNA): TGTGCCAGCAGCTTGGGACAGGCGAACACTGAAGCTTTCTTT. The V call is TRBV5-6, the J call TRBJ1-1; D might be TRBD1 (6 bases). Looked up from germline, CDR1 is SGHDT and CDR2 is YYEEEE. This CDR3 has 14 residues. V was cut by 0 bases and J by 1 base, with 7 bases left in between.

The chain uses TRBV4-2 and TRBJ2-1, with D perhaps TRBD2 (6 bases). Germline assignment: CDR1 LGHNA and CDR2 YNFKEQ. The CDR3 length is 14 residues. The V and J ends lost 7 bases and 8 bases respectively, with 18 bases between them. The CDR3 DNA reads TGTGCCAGCACATCGCGGGATATTAGGGATGAGCAGTTCTTC. As protein: CASTSRDIRDEQFF.

There are a few counts of this clone. The chain recombines TRBV19 with TRBJ2-1, with unresolved D. Germline V lookup: CDR1 LNHDA, CDR2 SQIVND (reference sequence). Between the trimmed V and J ends, which lost 5 bases and 9 bases, there was a span of 14 bases. CDR3 length: 13 amino acids. CDR3 DNA: TGTGCCAGTAGTCAAACCCATTCTAGTGAGCAGTTCTTC. Its protein is CASSQTHSSEQFF.

The chain carries TRBV7-6 and TRBJ2-5; 7 bases map to TRBD1. The J call may be wrong; the DNA end is better matched by TRBJ2-7. Germline V gene sequence: CDR1 SGHVS, CDR2 FNYEAQ. The CDR3 is made up of 16 amino acids. DNA of the CDR3: TGTGCCAGCAGCAACCTGCCAGAGACAGGGTCCTACGAGCAGTACTTC. This gives the protein CASSNLPETGSYEQYF.

The rearrangement uses TRBV27 and TRBJ2-3; D call uncertain. Trimming stripped 7 bases from V and 1 base from J, with 9 bases between. This CDR3 contains 13 residues. Germline CDR1 and CDR2: MNHEY and SMNVEV (reference sequence). CDR3 protein: CASTPQGTDTQYF. Written as DNA, the CDR3 is TGTGCCAGCACCCCCCAGGGCACAGATACGCAGTATTTT.

The chain has TRBV7-2 and TRBJ1-2; 7 positions match TRBD1. The CDR3 has 13 amino acids. Germline V gene data show CDR1 as SGHTA and CDR2 as FQGNSA. Trimming at V came to 4 bases and at J to 7 bases, leaving 6 bases not matched to a gene. CDR3 in DNA: TGTGCCAGCAGCTCGGCAGGGGGGTCTGGCTACACCTTC. Residues: CASSSAGGSGYTF. Full variable domain (missing parts from reference TRBV7-2 and TRBJ1-2): GAGVSQSPSNKVTEKGKDVELRCDPISGHTALYWYRQSLGQGLEFLIYFQGNSAPDKSGLPSDRFSAERTGGSVSTLTIQRTQQEDSAVYLCASSSAGGSGYTFGSGTRLTVV.

CDR3 sequence (DNA): TGTGCCAGCACCCCCGGCACCGGGGAGCTGTTTTTT. Protein product: CASTPGTGELFF. This sequence joins TRBV7-7 and TRBJ2-2; D gene ambiguous. CDR3 size: 12 residues. Germline lookup yields CDR1 SSHAT and CDR2 FNYEAQ (reference sequence). V shed 7 bases and J shed 4 bases, with 7 bases lying between them.

Only a few counts were recorded for this clone. The chain recombines TRBV7-2 with TRBJ2-7; the match to TRBD2 covers 8 bases. The junction had 10 bases not matched to a gene; V was cut back by 0 bases and J by 3 bases. CDR3 length: 17 amino acids. Germline V gene sequence: CDR1 SGHTA, CDR2 FQGNSA. The chain's CDR3 is CASSLAPVGTRRYEQYF. CDR3 nucleotide sequence: TGTGCCAGCAGCTTAGCGCCAGTCGGGACTAGGCGCTACGAGCAGTACTTC.

V and J are TRBV7-9 and TRBJ2-5; TRBD1 might be the D (5 bases). CDR3 length: 13 amino acids. The V gene's germline CDR1 is SEHNR and CDR2 FQNEAQ (reference sequence). The V and J ends lost 7 bases and 5 bases respectively, with 14 bases between them. The DNA for the CDR3 is TGTGCCAGCACGGACATTCCAATGGAGACCCAGTACTTC. Translating it yields CASTDIPMETQYF.

This clone has only one observation. At one end the junction does not follow the germline gene, possibly because of a read error. J is TRBJ2-7 and V is TRBV7-9, with TRBD1 matching 8 bases. Germline V lookup: CDR1 SEHNR, CDR2 FQNEAQ (reference sequence). The CDR3 spans 13 residues. CDR3: CSSSPDRGYEQYF. CDR3 DNA: TGTTCCAGCAGCCCCGACAGGGGATACGAGCAGTACTTC.

The chain carries TRBV11-2 and TRBJ2-3; TRBD2 matches 11 bases. Germline-derived CDR1 and CDR2 are SGHAT and FQNNGV. The CDR3 extends over 15 amino acids. After removal of 7 bases from V and 4 bases from J, the junction contained 7 bases not matched to a gene. CDR3 sequence: CASTQLAGAPDTQYF. The CDR3 DNA reads TGTGCCAGCACTCAACTAGCGGGGGCACCAGATACGCAGTATTTT.

The gene calls are TRBV5-1 and TRBJ2-7; 13 bases match TRBD2. Trimming removed 4 bases from V and 7 bases from J; junction bases left unmatched: 8. Germline-derived CDR1 and CDR2 are SGHRS and YFSETQ. This CDR3 contains 15 residues. The CDR3 nucleotides read TGCGCCAGCAGCCCCCGGACTAGCGGGAGACATGAGCAGTACTTC. Translation gives CASSPRTSGRHEQYF.

The chain recombines TRBV19 with TRBJ1-5, with 10 bases that match TRBD1. The ends lost 5 bases at V and 5 bases at J; junction bases unmatched: 12. This CDR3 has 17 residues. Germline assignment: CDR1 LNHDA and CDR2 SQIVND (reference sequence). The CDR3 DNA sequence: TGTGCCAGTAGTCTCCGGACAGGGGGGTCTAGGGATCAGCCCCAGCATTTT. Translating gives CASSLRTGGSRDQPQHF.

A few counts support this clone. This sequence joins TRBV16 and TRBJ1-1; 10 bases match TRBD1. Germline V gene lookup returns CDR1 KGHSY and CDR2 FQNENV. The CDR3 sequence is 14 residues long. V trimming: 4 bases; J trimming: 4 bases; junction bases outside the gene matches: 3. CDR3 sequence: CASSPRTGGTEAFF. The CDR3 DNA sequence: TGTGCCAGCAGCCCGAGGACAGGGGGCACTGAAGCTTTCTTT.

The V call is TRBV7-9, the J call TRBJ1-4, with unresolved D. Trimming took off 1 base at V and 8 bases at J, with 14 bases between the two ends. The germline CDR1 and CDR2 sequences are SEHNR and FQNEAQ (reference sequence). CDR3 size: 15 residues. CDR3 sequence reads: CASSLGISAEEKLFF. The CDR3 DNA sequence: TGTGCCAGCAGCTTAGGAATTTCGGCGGAAGAAAAACTGTTTTTT.

V usage is TRBV6-6 and J usage is TRBJ1-5; D not resolved. The CDR3 is 14 amino acids. From germline, CDR1 is MNHNY and CDR2 SVGAGI (reference sequence). Trimming cost V 4 bases and J 6 bases, with 13 bases left between them. CDR3 in amino acids: CASSLVSIRQPQHF. The CDR3 DNA reads as TGTGCCAGCAGTTTAGTATCCATCCGTCAGCCCCAGCATTTT.

The chain employs TRBV5-4 and TRBJ2-7; 14 bases agree with TRBD2. Germline V gene sequence: CDR1 SGHNT, CDR2 YYREEE (reference sequence). V shed 6 bases, J shed 6 bases, and the junction held 14 bases outside the gene matches. The CDR3 length is 17 residues. The CDR3 region has the DNA TGTGCCAGCACCCGACCGGGACTAGCGGGAGCAGCGCGCGAGCAGTACTTC. This gives the protein CASTRPGLAGAAREQYF.

V usage is TRBV2 and J usage is TRBJ1-5; 8 positions match TRBD1. CDR3 length equals 16 residues. The germline gives CDR1 SNHLY, CDR2 FYNNEI. After removal of 5 bases from V and 2 bases from J, the junction contained 8 bases not matched to a gene. The CDR3 spells CASSSLRGLGNQPQHF. Written as DNA, the CDR3 is TGTGCCAGCAGTTCCCTCAGGGGGCTAGGCAATCAGCCCCAGCATTTT. Filled out from reference TRBV2 and TRBJ1-5, the complete variable domain reads EPEVTQTPSHQVTQMGQEVILRCVPISNHLYFYWYRQILGQKVEFLVSFYNNEISEKSEIFDDQFSVERPDGSNFTLKIRSTKLEDSAMYFCASSSLRGLGNQPQHFGDGTRLSIL.